The 22 T cell receptor beta chains presented below share a single source sample, sequenced in a study of blood T cell repertoires in COVID-19. This table comes from immunoSEQ multiplex PCR, and its TCRdb copy is limited to in-frame clones, with some not included. The sample comprises roughly 180,000 clones, around 85% of which are singletons, and just under 8.5% rests with the top ten. Sequences were obtained from peripheral blood. These receptors were taken from an older woman with acute or convalescent COVID-19.

The V and J genes are TRBV5-4 and TRBJ2-1; 13 bases fit TRBD2. Per germline, CDR1 SGHNT and CDR2 YYREEE (reference sequence). This CDR3 region has 16 residues. The V and J ends lost 2 bases and 7 bases, in that order; junction bases with no gene match: 6. CDR3 bases: TGTGCCAGCAGCTTCCCGGGACTAGCGGGATATAATGAGCAGTTCTTC. This encodes CASSFPGLAGYNEQFF.

The V and J genes are TRBV9 and TRBJ2-3, with 7 bases matching TRBD2. This CDR3 is built from 15 residues. The junction had 11 bases not matched to a gene; V was cut back by 4 bases and J by 6 bases. Germline V gives CDR1 SGDLS, CDR2 YYNGEE. The CDR3 sequence is CASSPGRSQGDTQYF. CDR3 sequence (DNA): TGTGCCAGCAGCCCCGGGAGGAGTCAGGGCGATACGCAGTATTTT.

The rearrangement uses TRBV6-5 and TRBJ1-1; the D is unclear. The CDR3 contains 11 residues. Germline V CDR1 and CDR2: MNHEY, SVGAGI. The V gene lost 5 bases and the J gene lost 1 base, with 2 bases spanning the gap. The CDR3 sequence is CASSRNTEAFF. Here the CDR3 DNA reads TGTGCCAGCAGTCGGAACACTGAAGCTTTCTTT.

Concerning this clone: Other DNA sequences in the same sample also yield this CDR3. The chain employs TRBV6-5 and TRBJ1-6, with D tentatively TRBD1 (5 bases). Trimming stripped 0 bases from V and 7 bases from J, with 10 bases between. The CDR3 is made up of 15 amino acids. Germline values: CDR1 MNHEY, CDR2 SVGAGI. CDR3 region: CASSYSGAGNSPLHF. The DNA of the CDR3 is TGTGCCAGCAGTTACTCAGGGGCAGGGAATTCACCCCTCCACTTT.

The gene calls are TRBV3-1 (or the pseudogene TRBV3-2) and TRBJ2-7; a possible D gene is TRBD2 (6 bases). CDR1 and CDR2 (germline): LGHDT, YNNKEL (reference sequence). V lost 4 bases, J lost 5 bases, and 12 bases lay in between. This CDR3 region has 13 residues. CDR3 loop: CASSLAGTDEQYF. In DNA form, the CDR3 reads TGTGCCAGCAGCCTTGCCGGGACTGACGAGCAGTACTTC.

This chain links TRBV5-1 with TRBJ2-1; 11 bases agree with TRBD2. Germline values: CDR1 SGHRS, CDR2 YFSETQ. J lost 5 bases, V lost 5 bases, and 6 bases had no gene match. The CDR3 has 15 amino acids. The CDR3 here is CASSAGTSGNNEQFF. The DNA of the CDR3 is TGCGCCAGCAGTGCCGGGACTAGCGGTAACAATGAGCAGTTCTTC.

The genes are TRBV19 and TRBJ2-6; 9 positions match TRBD1. CDR1 is LNHDA, CDR2 SQIVND, per germline (reference sequence). The J segment lost 4 bases and the V segment lost 4 bases, leaving 5 bases of the junction unmatched. The CDR3 extends over 16 amino acids. CDR3 sequence: CASSTRQGVGANVLTF. For the CDR3, the DNA is TGTGCCAGTAGTACCCGACAGGGGGTGGGGGCCAACGTCCTGACTTTC.

V is TRBV19 and J is TRBJ2-5; 13 nucleotides line up with TRBD2. The CDR3 spans 15 residues. Per the germline V gene, CDR1 is LNHDA and CDR2 is SQIVND (reference sequence). Trimming at V came to 4 bases and at J to 5 bases, leaving 4 bases not matched to a gene. The DNA for the CDR3 is TGTGCCAGTAGTAAGGGACTAGCGGGACTGGAGACCCAGTACTTC. Its protein product is CASSKGLAGLETQYF.

This clone has just one count. This chain links TRBV10-3 with TRBJ2-2; a possible D gene is TRBD2 (5 bases). Trimming pared 0 bases from V and 4 bases from J, leaving 6 bases between. There are 14 residues in the CDR3. Germline CDR1 and CDR2: ENHRY and SYGVKD. DNA of the CDR3: TGTGCCATCAGTGAGTCGACTACCACCGGGGAGCTGTTTTTT. It encodes CAISESTTTGELFF.

The rearrangement links TRBV19 to TRBJ1-2; 9 nucleotides agree with TRBD1. V lost 6 bases to trimming and J lost 2 bases; unmatched junction nucleotides: 4. CDR3 length equals 14 residues. Germline values: CDR1 LNHDA, CDR2 SQIVND (reference sequence). The CDR3: CASRTGQGNYGYTF. The CDR3 DNA reads as TGTGCCAGTAGGACGGGACAGGGAAACTATGGCTACACCTTC.

The chain links TRBV10-2 to TRBJ2-2, with 7 bases aligning to TRBD2. This CDR3 has 15 amino acids. CDR1 WSHSY and CDR2 SAAADI come from the germline V gene. With V trimmed by 3 bases and J by 5 bases, 6 bases remained unmatched. The CDR3 is CASSDPGLVTGELFF. As DNA, the CDR3 is TGCGCCAGCAGTGATCCAGGACTAGTAACCGGGGAGCTGTTTTTT.

The J gene is TRBJ1-2, the V gene TRBV19; weak D call: TRBD1 (6 bases). This CDR3 comprises 14 residues. Germline V gene lookup returns CDR1 LNHDA and CDR2 SQIVND (reference sequence). The V end was cut by 2 bases, the J end by 3 bases, with 10 bases between. CDR3 DNA sequence: TGTGCCAGTAGTATATCTGGGGGCGACTATGGCTACACCTTC. Protein: CASSISGGDYGYTF.

This clone was picked up one time. The CDR3 DNA sequence: TGTGCCAGCAGAAAACAGCTTACCAACACTGAAGCTTTCTTT. Protein: CASRKQLTNTEAFF. The rearrangement joins TRBV6-5 to TRBJ1-1; no clear D. CDR3 length: 14 residues. The ends were cut back, 6 bases at V and 2 bases at J, with 13 bases in the middle. Germline assignment: CDR1 MNHEY and CDR2 SVGAGI.

This clone was seen a single time. The rearrangement uses TRBV27 and TRBJ2-5; D uncertain. V lost 5 bases and J lost 1, with 5 bases in between. The CDR3 runs 12 residues. The germline V gene encodes CDR1 MNHEY and CDR2 SMNVEV (reference sequence). The CDR3 protein is CASSTRQETQYF. CDR3 nucleotides: TGTGCCAGCAGTACGCGCCAAGAGACCCAGTACTTC.

By share, this clone ranks as medium-sized. The chain joins TRBV9 to TRBJ2-3, with a tentative D call TRBD2 (6 bases). Germline V gene sequence: CDR1 SGDLS, CDR2 YYNGEE. This CDR3 region has 15 residues. V lost 3 bases and J 3 bases, leaving 14 bases between the germline ends. The CDR3 DNA follows: TGTGCCAGCAGCGGGTCGGCTAGCGCAACAGATACGCAGTATTTT. Protein product: CASSGSASATDTQYF.

V and J are TRBV5-4 and TRBJ2-3, with D unclear. V was pared by 4 bases and J by 4 bases, with 13 bases between. The V gene's germline CDR1 is SGHNT and CDR2 YYREEE (reference sequence). The CDR3 sequence is 14 residues long. CDR3 nucleotides: TGTGCCAGCAGCCCCCCATGGGCCCCAGATACGCAGTATTTT. Protein product: CASSPPWAPDTQYF.

The chain is built from TRBV2 and TRBJ1-1, with 9 bases fitting TRBD1. Germline V lookup: CDR1 SNHLY, CDR2 FYNNEI. The CDR3 loop spans 14 amino acids. The V and J ends lost 6 bases and 1 base, in that order; junction bases with no gene match: 3. The CDR3 region is CASRWTGANTEAFF. For the CDR3, the DNA is TGTGCCAGCAGATGGACAGGGGCGAACACTGAAGCTTTCTTT.

V gene TRBV28 combines with J gene TRBJ1-2, with 9 bases identical to TRBD1. Germline V lookup: CDR1 MDHEN, CDR2 SYDVKM. The V gene end was trimmed by 7 bases and the J gene end by 0 bases; junction bases not matched to a gene: 6. This CDR3 spans 15 amino acids. The CDR3 DNA is TGTGCCAGCACCACAGGGGGCGCAGCTAACTATGGCTACACCTTC. Translating it yields CASTTGGAANYGYTF.

The V call is TRBV7-2, the J call TRBJ2-3; D not certain. The CDR3 is 13 residues long. V dropped 1 base and J dropped 4 bases, with 6 bases sitting between them. Germline loops: CDR1 SGHTA, CDR2 FQGNSA. In nucleotides, the CDR3 is TGTGCCAGCAGCTTAGGGTTAGCAGATACGCAGTATTTT. This gives the protein CASSLGLADTQYF. Together with reference TRBV7-2 and TRBJ2-3, the CDR3 gives the full variable domain: GAGVSQSPSNKVTEKGKDVELRCDPISGHTALYWYRQSLGQGLEFLIYFQGNSAPDKSGLPSDRFSAERTGGSVSTLTIQRTQQEDSAVYLCASSLGLADTQYFGPGTRLTVL.

The genes are TRBV5-1 and TRBJ2-3, with 8 bases aligning to TRBD1. Germline CDR1 is SGHRS and CDR2 is YFSETQ. The CDR3 is 15 amino acids. V lost 3 bases and J lost 2; bases outside the gene matches: 5. CDR3 amino acids: CASSSGQGSTDTQYF. CDR3 nucleotides: TGCGCCAGCAGCTCCGGACAGGGATCCACAGATACGCAGTATTTT.

The chain's CDR3 is CASSHRSRLGNTEAFF. As DNA, the CDR3 is TGCGCCAGCAGCCACAGGTCCCGGTTAGGGAACACTGAAGCTTTCTTT. The J gene is TRBJ1-1, the V gene TRBV4-1; D gene uncertain. Germline V gene sequence: CDR1 MGHRA, CDR2 YSYEKL. V shed 3 bases and J shed 1 base, with 15 bases lying between them. The CDR3 length is 16 residues.

The chain joins TRBV11-2 to TRBJ1-2; TRBD1 might be the D (5 bases). The CDR3 is made up of 13 amino acids. V lost 7 bases and J lost 8, with 17 bases in between. Germline-derived CDR1 and CDR2 are SGHAT and FQNNGV. The CDR3 DNA follows: TGTGCCAGCACTCAGGGAGGGACCAGGGGCTACACCTTC. Its protein is CASTQGGTRGYTF.